Described below is a single T cell receptor beta chain sequence and its context. Version v3.0 of the immunoSEQ assay was performed at survey level. Some clones are missing from TCRdb's copy, which holds only in-frame ones; the method was immunoSEQ multiplex PCR. The sample contains approximately 28,000 clones, roughly four fifths of which appear only once. This sample was taken from a study of long-term antiretroviral therapy in people with HIV. This receptor was taken from a man aged 18 to 30 with HIV. The specimen comprised unsorted PBMCs, sampled 0.8 years before starting antiretroviral therapy.

For the CDR3, the DNA is TGTGCCAGCAGTCCGACGACAGGGGGCTATGGCTACACCTTC. Protein sequence: CASSPTTGGYGYTF. The V call is TRBV6-5, the J call TRBJ1-2; 9 bases map to TRBD1. V dropped 5 bases and J dropped 4; count of bases not matched to a gene: 5. Germline CDR1 reads MNHEY; CDR2 reads SVGAGI. The CDR3 has 14 amino acids.